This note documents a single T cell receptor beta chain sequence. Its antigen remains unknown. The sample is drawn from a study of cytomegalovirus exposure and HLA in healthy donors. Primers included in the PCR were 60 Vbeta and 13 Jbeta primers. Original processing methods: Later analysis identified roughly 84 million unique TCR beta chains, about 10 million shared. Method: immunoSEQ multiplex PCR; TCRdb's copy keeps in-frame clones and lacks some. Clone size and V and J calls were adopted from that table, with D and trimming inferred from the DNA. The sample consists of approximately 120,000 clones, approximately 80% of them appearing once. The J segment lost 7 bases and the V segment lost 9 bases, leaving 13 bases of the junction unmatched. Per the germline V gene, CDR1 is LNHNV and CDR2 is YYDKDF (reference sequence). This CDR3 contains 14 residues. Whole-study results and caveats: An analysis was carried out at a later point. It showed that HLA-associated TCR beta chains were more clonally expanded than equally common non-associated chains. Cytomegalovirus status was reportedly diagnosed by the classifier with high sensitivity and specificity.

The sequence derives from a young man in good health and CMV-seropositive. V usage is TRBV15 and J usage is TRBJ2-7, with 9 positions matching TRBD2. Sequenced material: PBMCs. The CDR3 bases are TGTGCCACTGCGAGGGGACTAGCAGATCGAGAGCAGTACTTC. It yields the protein CATARGLADREQYF. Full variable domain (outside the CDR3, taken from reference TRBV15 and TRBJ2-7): DAMVIQNPRYQVTQFGKPVTLSCSQTLNHNVMYWYQQKSSQAPKLLFHYYDKDFNNEADTPDNFQSRRPNTSFCFLDIRSPGLGDTAMYLCATARGLADREQYFGPGTRLTVT.